What follows are 5 T cell receptor beta chains derived from one specimen sequenced in a study of beta chain features in type 1 diabetes. Findings and limits, study-wide: Across all four CD4+ subsets, people with type 1 diabetes showed modestly shorter TCRB CDR3s.

The whole isolated RNA underwent reverse transcription, so sequencing captured expressed TCRB transcripts. Profiled with immunoSEQ multiplex PCR; TCRdb holds only in-frame clones, not every one. In the table there are around 44,000 clones, around 71% of which are singletons. What these receptors recognize is not known. The sequenced sample was Tregs from blood. These receptors originate from a woman between 18 and 29 years old with type 1 diabetes.

In this sample, this clone turned up a few times. This sequence joins TRBV4-3 and TRBJ2-7; D is possibly TRBD1 (5 bases). Germline values: CDR1 LGHNA, CDR2 YSLEER. This CDR3 is 14 amino acids long. Trimming stripped 1 base from V and 4 bases from J, with 11 bases between. CDR3 DNA: TGCGCCAGCAGCCAAGCTAGGGGCCGGTACGAGCAGTACTTC. Protein product: CASSQARGRYEQYF.

V and J are TRBV7-9 and TRBJ1-1; D gene ambiguous. Trimming took 2 bases from V and 3 from J, leaving 7 bases between them. The germline V gene has CDR1 SEHNR and CDR2 FQNEAQ (reference sequence). CDR3 length: 13 residues. CDR3 residues: CASSLYGYTEAFF. CDR3 in DNA: TGTGCCAGCAGCTTATACGGGTACACTGAAGCTTTCTTT.

The chain has TRBV23-1 and TRBJ2-5; 10 bases map to TRBD2. The J call may be mistaken, given a closer DNA end match to TRBJ2-7. TRBV23-1 is reported as an ORF; its role is uncertain. This CDR3 contains 16 residues. Here the CDR3 reads CASSQPPSGGSYEQYF. In DNA form, the CDR3 reads TGCGCCAGCAGTCAACCGCCTAGCGGGGGTTCCTACGAGCAGTACTTC.

The chain couples TRBV7-3 to TRBJ2-6, with 11 bases identical to TRBD2. V shed 2 bases and J 1 base; nucleotides not matched to a gene: 1. CDR3 length equals 17 residues. Germline V CDR1 and CDR2: SGHTA, FQGTGA. This CDR3 reads CASSLLAGGSGANVLTF. The CDR3 region has the DNA TGTGCCAGCAGCTTACTAGCGGGAGGATCTGGGGCCAACGTCCTGACTTTC.

V is TRBV5-8 and J is TRBJ2-2; D is unclear. V was clipped by 0 bases and J by 7 bases, with 4 bases between them. Germline V gene data show CDR1 as SGHTS and CDR2 as YDEGEE. The CDR3 sequence is 12 residues long. CDR3 bases: TGTGCCAGCAGCTTGGGAGTCGGGGAGCTGTTTTTT. Translated: CASSLGVGELFF.